This T cell receptor (beta chain) was captured by sequencing in a study of CD8 T cells in Susac syndrome. V gave up 5 bases and J gave up 4 bases, with 12 bases separating them. Germline V gives CDR1 SQVTM, CDR2 ANQGSEA. The CDR3 spans 13 residues. The patients serving as multiple sclerosis controls were treatment-naive. They had stable or active relapsing-remitting disease and fulfilled revised McDonald criteria. The RNA input was roughly 0.5 to 1 ug, and it was reverse transcribed with random hexamers. It was immunoSEQ multiplex PCR that amplified TCR beta CDR3 across 54 Vbeta and 13 Jbeta. TCRdb used MiXCR to reprocess the immunoSEQ multiplex PCR reads, holding one entry per CDR3 protein. The data show 73,000 or so distinct CDR3 sequences, 85% to 95% seen once.

The genes are TRBV29-1 and TRBJ2-1; tentative D call: TRBD1 (5 bases). The sequence was obtained from a human donor with multiple sclerosis. The sequencing input was CD8+ T cells from PBMCs. In DNA form, the CDR3 reads TGCAGCGTTAGCCAGGGCGTTTACAATGAGCAGTTCTTC. Protein: CSVSQGVYNEQFF.